The 3 T cell receptor beta chains below all came from one sample that was sequenced in a study of T cell changes during pregnancy in multiple sclerosis. The data were produced by immunoSEQ multiplex PCR, yet TCRdb's version contains in-frame clones alone and is incomplete. The sample lists approximately 31,000 clones; around 93% were seen once. The sequences come from CD4+ T cells from peripheral blood mononuclear cells, collected in the second trimester of pregnancy. The receptors were gathered from a female donor with multiple sclerosis, enrolled in a pregnancy study.

The gene calls are TRBV11-2 and TRBJ2-3; TRBD2 matches at 15 bases. The CDR3 is made up of 15 amino acids. From germline, CDR1 is SGHAT and CDR2 FQNNGV. The V segment lost 6 bases and the J segment 5 bases; nucleotides outside the gene matches: 3. The CDR3 is CASRSGLAGGDTQYF. The CDR3 DNA is TGTGCCAGCAGATCGGGACTAGCGGGGGGAGATACGCAGTATTTT.

V gene TRBV27 combines with J gene TRBJ1-1; perhaps TRBD1 as D (5 bases). Germline loops: CDR1 MNHEY, CDR2 SMNVEV (reference sequence). The CDR3 extends over 15 amino acids. The V and J ends lost 6 bases and 4 bases respectively, with 18 bases between them. CDR3 region: CASSPAVLGGTEAFF. Here the CDR3 DNA reads TGTGCCAGCAGCCCCGCGGTTTTGGGGGGCACTGAAGCTTTCTTT.

The genes are TRBV5-6 and TRBJ1-3; 7 nucleotides line up with TRBD1. Germline V lookup: CDR1 SGHDT, CDR2 YYEEEE. V shed 1 base, J shed 0 bases, and the junction held 1 base outside the gene matches. This CDR3 region has 15 residues. This CDR3 reads CASSLSGGSGNTIYF. The CDR3 region has the DNA TGTGCCAGCAGCTTGTCAGGGGGCTCTGGAAACACCATATATTTT.